The rows below give T cell receptor beta chains drawn from one sample of a study of blood T cells in healthy people across ages. From the 5' RACE reads, TCRdb called clonotypes with MiXCR, one entry per CDR3 protein. Of around 970,000 distinct CDR3 sequences listed, approximately 50% are singletons. Sequences were obtained from blood. These receptors were obtained from a woman aged 55-69 years in good health. Each CDR3 is given with its conserved first and last residue. D genes are given only for firm matches. Size is stated for part of the rows, as once, few or many counts, or as a class when the clone is expanded.

j_gene,v_gene,abundance,d_gene,CDR3nt,CDR3aa
TRBJ2-5,TRBV5-1,few,NA,TGCGCCAGCAGCTTCAGGGGCCTGAACAAAGAGACCCAGTACTTC,CASSFRGLNKETQYF
TRBJ2-3,TRBV7-9,once,TRBD2,TGTGCCAGCAGCTTTAGCGGGAGCACAGATACGCGGTATTTT,CASSFSGSTDTRYF
TRBJ1-2,TRBV12-3/TRBV12-4,few,TRBD1,TGTGCCAGCAGTTCCGGAACAGGGGGCGTCTATGGCTACACCTTC,CASSSGTGGVYGYTF
TRBJ2-3,TRBV7-9,NA,TRBD1,TGTGCCAGCAGCGTAGGGGGCACCTCGGATACGCAGTATTTT,CASSVGGTSDTQYF
TRBJ2-7,TRBV7-2,NA,TRBD2,TGTGCCAGCAGCTTCTCTAGGACTAGCGGGAGTTCAGGCGAGCAGTACTTC,CASSFSRTSGSSGEQYF
TRBJ1-5,TRBV7-2,NA,NA,TGTGCCAGCAGCTTAGGATGGGGGCCCCAGCATTTT,CASSLGWGPQHF
TRBJ2-3,TRBV20-1,NA,NA,TGCAGTGCTAGCCTGGACGCCACAGATACGCAGTATTTT,CSASLDATDTQYF
TRBJ2-7,TRBV6-2/TRBV6-3,NA,NA,TGTGCCAGCAGTTGGGACTCTCCTTACGAGCAGTACTTC,CASSWDSPYEQYF
TRBJ2-4,TRBV6-2/TRBV6-3,few,NA,TGTGCCAGCAGTAAGGATTTGGGAAAGCGCCTAGCCAAAAACATTCAGTACTTC,CASSKDLGKRLAKNIQYF
TRBJ2-7,TRBV20-1,few,NA,TGCAGTGCTAGGGGACGAACCGACTACGAGCAGTACTTC,CSARGRTDYEQYF
TRBJ2-5,TRBV3-1,few,NA,TGTGCCAGCAGCCCAGGGTCTCACCAAGAGACCCAGTACTTC,CASSPGSHQETQYF
TRBJ2-3,TRBV10-3,NA,NA,TGTGCCAACAGAAGCAGATACACAGATACGCAGTATTTT,CANRSRYTDTQYF
TRBJ2-6,TRBV20-1,NA,NA,TGCAGTGTTCAGGTCTCTGGGGCCGACGTCCTGACTTTC,CSVQVSGADVLTF
TRBJ1-4,TRBV20-1,NA,NA,TGCAGTGCTAGTGCGGGGGGCGCGGAAAAACTGTTTTTT,CSASAGGAEKLFF
TRBJ2-5,TRBV12-3/TRBV12-4,NA,NA,TGTGCCAGCAGTTTTGGGGTAGCGGAAGAGACCCAGTACTTC,CASSFGVAEETQYF
TRBJ2-5,TRBV28,NA,NA,TGTGCCAGCAGATATAACAGGGTCGGGGAGCAGTACTTC,CASRYNRVGEQYF
TRBJ2-5,TRBV29-1,few,TRBD2,TGCAGCGTTCGGGGACTAGCGGGAGGGGGGATATTGGGAGAGACCCAGTACTTC,CSVRGLAGGGILGETQYF
TRBJ2-1,TRBV29-1,NA,NA,TGCAGCGCTCGACGGGCCAACTACGATGAGCAGTTCTTC,CSARRANYDEQFF
TRBJ1-5,TRBV28,NA,TRBD1,TGTGCCAGCAGCCCCCCGGGACAGGGAGTGTTCAAACAGCCCCAGCATTTT,CASSPPGQGVFKQPQHF
TRBJ1-1,TRBV6-2/TRBV6-3,NA,NA,TGTGCCAGCAGTTTGGGAAACAAAAAGCGGAGCGCTTTCTTT,CASSLGNKKRSAFF
TRBJ1-4,TRBV6-1,NA,NA,TGTGCCAGCAGAGCCGGGACAAGAAATGAAAAACTGTTTTTT,CASRAGTRNEKLFF
TRBJ2-4,TRBV7-2,NA,NA,TGTGCCAGCAGGTTATCCCTTCCCGGTGGAGCCAAAAACATTCAGTACTTC,CASRLSLPGGAKNIQYF
TRBJ1-2,TRBV6-6,NA,NA,TGTGCCAGCAGTTCCGTTGGGGGCTACACCTTC,CASSSVGGYTF
TRBJ1-2,TRBV7-9,NA,NA,TGTGCCAGCACCCGGGAGGAGGGTTACTACACCTTC,CASTREEGYYTF
TRBJ2-1,TRBV5-5,NA,TRBD2,TGTGCCAGCAGGGTGTGGAGCCAGCGGGAGGCCCGCTCCTACAATGAGCAGTTCTTC,CASRVWSQREARSYNEQFF
TRBJ2-3,TRBV18,NA,NA,TGTGCCAGCTCACCACAGGGAAGTGGCACAGATACGCAGTATTTT,CASSPQGSGTDTQYF
TRBJ2-3,TRBV14,NA,NA,TGTGCCAGCAGCCAGACCCGGAGCACAGATACGCAGTATTTT,CASSQTRSTDTQYF
TRBJ2-7,TRBV11-2,few,NA,TGTGCCAGCAGCTCCTTGATCGGCTACGAGCAGTACTTC,CASSSLIGYEQYF
TRBJ1-6,TRBV20-1,NA,NA,TGCAGTGCTAGAGGCAGACCCCTCCACTTT,CSARGRPLHF
TRBJ2-1,TRBV4-1,NA,NA,TGCGCCAGCAGCCAAGAGAAGCCTCAGACTGGCGGGTTAAATGAGCAGTTCTTC,CASSQEKPQTGGLNEQFF
TRBJ1-5,TRBV27,few,NA,TGTGCCAGCAGTTCGGCGGACAGCCCGTATCAGCCCCAGCATTTT,CASSSADSPYQPQHF
TRBJ2-1,TRBV12-3/TRBV12-4,few,NA,TGTGCCAGCAGTTTCGGGGGAGCCCGTTACAATGAGCAGTTCTTC,CASSFGGARYNEQFF
TRBJ1-2,TRBV25-1,NA,TRBD1,TGTGCCAGCAGAGTAACAGGGGATGGCTACACCTTC,CASRVTGDGYTF
TRBJ2-7,TRBV20-1,NA,NA,TGCAGTGCTAGAGGAACGGTTTCCTACGAGCAGTACTTC,CSARGTVSYEQYF
TRBJ2-7,TRBV20-1,few,TRBD2,TGCAGTGCTAAACCGAGGACTAGCGGGACCTACTACGAGCAGTACTTC,CSAKPRTSGTYYEQYF
TRBJ2-3,TRBV28,NA,NA,TGTGCCAGCAGTTCTCCGGGGCTTGATACGCAGTATTTT,CASSSPGLDTQYF
TRBJ2-7,TRBV6-1,NA,NA,TGTGCCAGCAGTGAAACTCCCGGCAGCCCTTCTGGGCGGTACTTC,CASSETPGSPSGRYF